A single sample is the source of the 6 T cell receptor beta chains below, sequenced in a study of CD8+CD57+ T cells in acquired aplastic anemia. It was genomic DNA that served as the template for profiling TCR beta VDJ and CDR3. TCRdb fed the reads into MiXCR, producing one record per CDR3 protein. This sample has 200,000 or so distinct CDR3 sequences, with roughly 64% found just once. Sample: sorted CD4+, CD8+, or CD8+CD57+ T cells (not recorded which) from PBMCs. The source is a human donor with severe aplastic anemia or a healthy control (not recorded which).

With respect to this clonotype: A much larger clone lies a single base off, so this may be a read error. This chain uses TRBV30 with TRBJ2-5, with D maybe TRBD2 (5 bases). CDR1 and CDR2 from the germline V gene are GTSNPN and SVGIG (reference sequence). The CDR3 is 16 amino acids. CDR3 sequence reads: CAWSVGGRVNQGTQYF. CDR3 bases: TGTGCCTGGAGTGTAGGAGGCAGAGTAAACCAAGGGACCCAGTACTTC.

This chain links TRBV7-8 with TRBJ2-7; D is unclear. The CDR3 extends over 13 amino acids. The V end lost 4 bases, the J end lost 4 bases, and 11 bases lay between the germline ends. Germline V gives CDR1 SGHVS, CDR2 FQNEAQ. In DNA form, the CDR3 reads TGTGCCAGCAGCTCCATACAGAAATACGAGCAGTACTTC. It translates to CASSSIQKYEQYF.

The chain carries TRBV2 and TRBJ1-2, with D unclear. There are 13 residues in the CDR3. V was shortened by 7 bases and J by 2 bases, with 11 bases between the two germline ends. Germline CDR1 is SNHLY and CDR2 is FYNNEI. CDR3 DNA: TGTGCCAGCACACAAACCGTAAACTATGGCTACACCTTC. It yields the protein CASTQTVNYGYTF.

J is TRBJ2-7 and V is TRBV7-2; 13 bases fit TRBD2. The V and J ends lost 3 bases and 4 bases, in that order; junction bases with no gene match: 3. The CDR3 has 15 residues. CDR1 SGHTA and CDR2 FQGNSA come from the germline V gene. DNA of the CDR3: TGTGCCAGCAGCTTCGGACTAGCGGGGGCGTACGAGCAGTACTTC. As protein: CASSFGLAGAYEQYF.

This clonotype has only a few counts. The chain employs TRBV27 and TRBJ1-1, with D perhaps matching TRBD1 (6 bases). Germline V lookup: CDR1 MNHEY, CDR2 SMNVEV (reference sequence). This CDR3 is built from 15 residues. V shed 4 bases and J shed 1 base, with 13 bases lying between them. The CDR3 protein is CASSWGGPSNTEAFF. The CDR3 DNA follows: TGTGCCAGCAGTTGGGGGGGGCCTTCGAACACTGAAGCTTTCTTT.

This chain's CDR3 is CASSDRVGTEAFF. Written as DNA, the CDR3 is TGTGCCAGCAGTGACAGGGTGGGCACTGAAGCTTTCTTT. This chain uses TRBV6-4 with TRBJ1-1; unclear D gene. Germline values: CDR1 MRHNA, CDR2 SNTAGT. The CDR3 totals 13 residues. The germline V and J ends were trimmed by 2 bases and 4 bases, with 8 bases remaining between them.